The present entry profiles one T cell receptor beta chain with its context. Libraries were prepared by immunoSEQ multiplex PCR; TCRdb keeps only in-frame clonotypes and omits some of them. The sample yields 30,000 to 35,000 clones, about 88% seen once. This entry comes from a study of blood T cell repertoires in COVID-19. Between the trimmed V and J ends, which lost 0 bases and 5 bases, there was a span of 15 bases. The CDR3 sequence is 16 residues long. Looked up from germline, CDR1 is LNHDA and CDR2 is SQIVND (reference sequence). The sample taken for sequencing was peripheral blood. The gene calls are TRBV19 and TRBJ2-3; weak D call: TRBD2 (6 bases). This clonotype originated in a man at least 80 years old with acute or convalescent COVID-19. The CDR3 DNA is TGTGCCAGTAGTATAGATCCCGGGGACTCGAAAGATACGCAGTATTTT. This encodes CASSIDPGDSKDTQYF.